This TCR beta chain originates from a study of blood T cell repertoires in COVID-19. The length of the CDR3 is 13 residues. Trimming removed 4 bases from V and 1 base from J, with 8 bases in between. Germline V gene sequence: CDR1 SGHRS, CDR2 YFSETQ. How the authors handled the data: The assay estimated nucleated cells by amplifying reference gene primers. Method: immunoSEQ multiplex PCR; TCRdb's copy keeps in-frame clones and lacks some. That table is the source of V, J and clone size, and D and trimming were worked out from the DNA. The sample lists about 180,000 clones, roughly 89% occurring once. This chain uses TRBV5-1 with TRBJ1-2, with D possibly TRBD1 on 5 matching bases. Source material: peripheral blood. This TCR derives from a woman aged 70-85 years with COVID-19, enrolled during active disease. The CDR3 is CASSPQVNYGYTF. The CDR3 region has the DNA TGCGCCAGCAGCCCACAGGTTAACTATGGCTACACCTTC.